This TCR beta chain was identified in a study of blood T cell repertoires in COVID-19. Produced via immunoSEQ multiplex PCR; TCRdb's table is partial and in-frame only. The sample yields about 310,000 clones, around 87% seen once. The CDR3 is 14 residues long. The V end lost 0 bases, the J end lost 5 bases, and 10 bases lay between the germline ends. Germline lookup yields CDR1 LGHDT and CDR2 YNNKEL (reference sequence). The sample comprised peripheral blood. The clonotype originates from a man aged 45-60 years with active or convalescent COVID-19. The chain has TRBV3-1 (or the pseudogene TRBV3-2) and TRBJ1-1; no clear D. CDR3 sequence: CASSQEDRRTEAFF. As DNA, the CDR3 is TGTGCCAGCAGCCAAGAGGATCGGAGGACTGAAGCTTTCTTT.